What follows are 4 T cell receptor beta chains derived from one specimen sequenced in a study of T cell responses to AZD1222 COVID-19 vaccine. Method: immunoSEQ multiplex PCR; TCRdb's copy keeps in-frame clones and lacks some. The sample lists about 150,000 clones, 90% seen once, with under 2% in the top ten. The sample consisted of peripheral blood, taken on day 0 of AZD1222 vaccination. The origin of the receptors is an adult in good health.

The chain uses TRBV5-1 and TRBJ1-3; unclear D gene. The V and J ends lost 1 base and 2 bases respectively, with 7 bases between them. Germline V gene sequence: CDR1 SGHRS, CDR2 YFSETQ. The CDR3 consists of 14 residues. CDR3 sequence (DNA): TGCGCCAGCAGCTTGTCGGGAGCTGGAAACACCATATATTTT. Protein: CASSLSGAGNTIYF.

The chain joins TRBV6-2 or TRBV6-3 to TRBJ2-3; D gene uncertain. This CDR3 has 14 amino acids. Germline values: CDR1 MNHEY, CDR2 SVGEGT. V lost 5 bases and J 3 bases, leaving 12 bases between the germline ends. DNA of the CDR3: TGTGCCAGCAGTCTCAGCGAGGTGACAGATACGCAGTATTTT. Protein: CASSLSEVTDTQYF.

The V call is TRBV3-1 (or the pseudogene TRBV3-2), the J call TRBJ1-1, with D maybe TRBD1 (6 bases). Germline-derived CDR1 and CDR2 are LGHDT and YNNKEL (reference sequence). This CDR3 has 19 residues. Trimming took 1 base from V and 1 from J, leaving 22 bases between them. The CDR3: CASSQALLGGTPRNTEAFF. CDR3 DNA: TGTGCCAGCAGCCAAGCCCTACTTGGGGGGACACCAAGGAACACTGAAGCTTTCTTT.

For the CDR3, the DNA is TGTGCCACCAGTGGTCGACAGGGGGCAGATACGCAGTATTTT. This encodes CATSGRQGADTQYF. The genes are TRBV24-1 and TRBJ2-3, with 9 bases that match TRBD1. Germline V gene sequence: CDR1 KGHDR, CDR2 SFDVKD. After removal of 5 bases from V and 4 bases from J, the junction contained 3 bases not matched to a gene. The CDR3 length is 14 residues.